This TCR beta chain was observed in a study of cytomegalovirus exposure and HLA in healthy donors. About the research overall: Some 85 million unique TCRs from HLA-typed donors were held in an early data release.

Concerning this clone itself: The antigen remains unidentified.

V was trimmed by 1 base and J by 10 bases, leaving 13 bases between them. CDR3 length equals 13 residues. Germline V lookup: CDR1 MNHNS, CDR2 SASEGT. 13 Jbeta primers and 60 Vbeta primers were used for the PCR. Sequencing used immunoSEQ multiplex PCR; TCRdb keeps in-frame clones, though not all of them. The sample includes approximately 100,000 clones, 70% to 80% of them seen just once. Study-wide findings and caveats: According to the study, around 160 TCR beta chains were cytomegalovirus-associated.

The chain combines TRBV6-1 with TRBJ2-5; maybe TRBD1 (5 bases). Sequences were obtained from PBMCs. This TCR was recovered from a woman aged 35 to 49 in good health and CMV-seropositive. CDR3 protein: CASSEVDSLGQYF. Written as DNA, the CDR3 is TGTGCCAGCAGTGAAGTTGACAGCCTAGGCCAGTACTTC.